Only a few counts were recorded for the clone carrying this TCR beta chain. Its antigen remains unknown. Peripheral blood samples of around 11 milliliters were drawn from each donor. The data originate from a study of blood T cells in healthy people across ages. A J-beta primer mix and a sample-barcoded 5' primer were used in a second PCR of about 7 to 12 cycles. Template switching added a 12-random-nucleotide identifier to every cDNA molecule. One entry per CDR3 protein results from TCRdb running MiXCR on the 5' RACE reads. The sample includes about a million distinct CDR3 sequences, roughly 43% of them seen just once. Regarding the study as a whole: The authors considered diversity estimates from one million T cells to be underestimates.

Germline CDR1 reads SGHAT; CDR2 reads FQDESV (reference sequence). The V gene lost 5 bases and the J gene lost 3 bases, with 11 bases spanning the gap. CDR3 length: 13 amino acids. The sequenced material came from blood. This chain joins TRBV11-1 and TRBJ2-7; D gene ambiguous. The source of this sequence is a man younger than 40 in good health. The CDR3 protein is CASSLLEDYEQYF. CDR3 bases: TGTGCCAGCAGCCTCCTAGAGGACTACGAGCAGTACTTC.